This note documents a single T cell receptor beta chain sequence. Enrollment of patients from Seattle took place during active infection, with longitudinal follow-up. The data derive from a study of blood T cell repertoires in COVID-19. The overall study: PBMCs, B-cell-depleted T cells, or T cells provided the cDNA or gDNA that made up the material.

Original processing methods: Nucleated cell number was recorded as an estimate derived from reference gene primer amplification. This table comes from immunoSEQ multiplex PCR, and its TCRdb copy is limited to in-frame clones, with some not included. The D gene and trimming were derived from the DNA, and the V and J assignments and clone size from that table. The sample lists 300,000 to 450,000 clones, roughly 89% occurring once. The clonotype was recovered from a woman in her sixties with COVID-19, enrolled during active disease. Specimen: peripheral blood.

DNA for the CDR3: TGTGCCAGCAGTTGGGGACAGGGGGCTTACGAGCAGTACTTC. Protein sequence: CASSWGQGAYEQYF. V gene TRBV27 combines with J gene TRBJ2-7; 12 positions match TRBD1. Germline trimming cut 4 bases from V and 4 bases from J; bases unmatched to any gene: 2. Per the germline V gene, CDR1 is MNHEY and CDR2 is SMNVEV (reference sequence). CDR3 length equals 14 residues.